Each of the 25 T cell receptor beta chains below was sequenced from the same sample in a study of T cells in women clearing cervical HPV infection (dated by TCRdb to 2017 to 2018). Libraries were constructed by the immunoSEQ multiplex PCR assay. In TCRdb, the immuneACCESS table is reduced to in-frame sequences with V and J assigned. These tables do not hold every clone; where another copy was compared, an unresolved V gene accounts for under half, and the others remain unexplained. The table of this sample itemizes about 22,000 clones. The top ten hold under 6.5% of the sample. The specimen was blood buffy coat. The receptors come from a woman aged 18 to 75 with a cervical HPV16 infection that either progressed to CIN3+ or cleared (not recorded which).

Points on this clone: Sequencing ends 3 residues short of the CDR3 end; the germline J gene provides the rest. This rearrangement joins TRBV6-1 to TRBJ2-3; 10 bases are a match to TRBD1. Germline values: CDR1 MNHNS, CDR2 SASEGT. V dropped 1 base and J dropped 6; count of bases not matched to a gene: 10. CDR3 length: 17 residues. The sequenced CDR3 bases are TGTGCCAGCAGTGAAGATATGGGGGACAGGGGACGGGATACG. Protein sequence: CASSEDMGDRGRDT. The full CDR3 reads CASSEDMGDRGRDTQYF.

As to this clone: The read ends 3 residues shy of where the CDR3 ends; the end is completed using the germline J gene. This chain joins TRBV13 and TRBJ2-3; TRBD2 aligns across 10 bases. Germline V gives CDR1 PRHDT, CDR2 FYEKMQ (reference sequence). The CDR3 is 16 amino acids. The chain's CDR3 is CASSPTLLAGPGAQYF. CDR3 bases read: TGTGCCAGCAGCCCCACTCTACTAGCGGGGCCAGGGGCG.

CDR3 sequence reads: CASSPPGQGNEQFF. Partial CDR3 DNA: TGTGCCAGCAGCCCACCGGGACAGGGCAATGAG. The chain recombines TRBV7-3 with TRBJ2-1; the match to TRBD1 covers 9 bases. The read terminates 3 residues before the CDR3 end, so the remaining end is supplied by the germline J gene. Germline CDR1 reads SGHTA; CDR2 reads FQGTGA. Trimming removed 5 bases from V and 6 bases from J; junction bases left unmatched: 5. The CDR3 extends over 14 amino acids. Supplemented by reference TRBV7-3 and TRBJ2-1, the full variable domain reads GAGVSQTPSNKVTEKGKYVELRCDPISGHTALYWYRQSLGQGPEFLIYFQGTGAADDSGLPNDRFFAVRPEGSVSTLKIQRTERGDSAVYLCASSPPGQGNEQFFGPGTRLTVL.

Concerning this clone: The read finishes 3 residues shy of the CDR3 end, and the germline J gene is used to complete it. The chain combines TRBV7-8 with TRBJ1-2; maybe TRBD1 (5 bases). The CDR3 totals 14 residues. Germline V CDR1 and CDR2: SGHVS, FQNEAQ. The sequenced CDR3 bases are TGTGCCAGCAGCTTGAGGGGAGACACAGATACC. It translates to CASSLRGDTDT. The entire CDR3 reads CASSLRGDTDTYTF.

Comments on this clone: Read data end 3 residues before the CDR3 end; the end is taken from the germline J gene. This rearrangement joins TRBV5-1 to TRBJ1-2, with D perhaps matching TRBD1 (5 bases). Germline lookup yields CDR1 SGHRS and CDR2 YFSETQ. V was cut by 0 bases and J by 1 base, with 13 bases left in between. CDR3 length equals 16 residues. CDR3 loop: CASSLASGTVNYGYTF. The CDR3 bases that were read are TGCGCCAGCAGCTTGGCCTCCGGGACTGTTAACTATGGC.

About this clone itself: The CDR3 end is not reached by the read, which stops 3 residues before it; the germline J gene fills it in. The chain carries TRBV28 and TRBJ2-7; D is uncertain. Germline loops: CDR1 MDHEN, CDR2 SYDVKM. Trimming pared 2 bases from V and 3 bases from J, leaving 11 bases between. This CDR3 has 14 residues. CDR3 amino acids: CASSLPVGIYEQYF. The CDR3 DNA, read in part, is TGTGCCAGCAGTTTACCGGTGGGCATCTACGAG.

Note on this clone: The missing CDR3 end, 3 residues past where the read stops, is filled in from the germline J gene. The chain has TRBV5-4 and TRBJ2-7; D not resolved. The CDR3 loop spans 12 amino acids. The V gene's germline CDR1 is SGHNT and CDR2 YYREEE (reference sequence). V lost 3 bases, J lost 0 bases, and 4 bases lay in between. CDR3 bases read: TGTGCCAGCAGCTCATCCTCCTACGAG. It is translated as CASSSSSYE. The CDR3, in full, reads CASSSSSYEQYF.

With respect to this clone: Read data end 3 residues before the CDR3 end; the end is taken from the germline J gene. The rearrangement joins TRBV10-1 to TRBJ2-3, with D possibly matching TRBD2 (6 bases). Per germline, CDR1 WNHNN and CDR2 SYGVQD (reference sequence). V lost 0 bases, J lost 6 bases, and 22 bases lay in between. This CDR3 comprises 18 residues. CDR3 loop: CASSESPLAPLVRDTQYF. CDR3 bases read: TGCGCCAGCAGTGAGTCGCCGCTAGCGCCTTTGGTGAGGGATACG.

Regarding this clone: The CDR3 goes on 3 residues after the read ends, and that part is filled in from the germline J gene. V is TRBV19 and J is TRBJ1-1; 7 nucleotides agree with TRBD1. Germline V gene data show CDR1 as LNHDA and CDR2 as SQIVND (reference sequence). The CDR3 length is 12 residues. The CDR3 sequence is CASSVDREEAFF. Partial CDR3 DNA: TGTGCCAGTAGTGTCGACAGGGAGGAG.

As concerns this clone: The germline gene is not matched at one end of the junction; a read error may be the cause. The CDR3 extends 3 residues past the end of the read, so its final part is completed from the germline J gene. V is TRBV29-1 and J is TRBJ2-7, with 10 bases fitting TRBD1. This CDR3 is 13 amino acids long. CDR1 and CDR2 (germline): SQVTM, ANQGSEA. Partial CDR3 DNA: TGCAGCGTGGAAGGACAGGGGGCCTACGAG. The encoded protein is CSVEGQGAYE. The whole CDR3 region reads CSVEGQGAYEQYF.

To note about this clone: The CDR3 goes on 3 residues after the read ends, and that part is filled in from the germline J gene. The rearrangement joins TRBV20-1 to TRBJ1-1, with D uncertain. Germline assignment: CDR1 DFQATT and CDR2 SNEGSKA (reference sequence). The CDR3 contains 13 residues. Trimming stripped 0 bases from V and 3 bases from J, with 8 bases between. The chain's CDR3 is CSARDELDTEAFF. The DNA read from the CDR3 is TGCAGTGCTAGAGATGAACTTGACACTGAA.

The chain's CDR3 is CASSATGGEQPQHF. The CDR3 DNA, read in part, is TGCGCCAGCAGCGCCACAGGGGGAGAACAGCCC. This chain joins TRBV5-1 and TRBJ1-5; 8 bases map to TRBD1. The observed sequence ends 3 residues before the CDR3 terminus, with the missing tail filled in from the germline J gene. Germline V gene data show CDR1 as SGHRS and CDR2 as YFSETQ. The CDR3 has 14 amino acids. With 4 bases clipped from V and 7 bases from J, the junction kept 7 bases outside the gene matches. Filled out from reference TRBV5-1 and TRBJ1-5, the complete variable domain reads KAGVTQTPRYLIKTRGQQVTLSCSPISGHRSVSWYQQTPGQGLQFLFEYFSETQRNKGNFPGRFSGRQFSNSRSEMNVSTLELGDSALYLCASSATGGEQPQHFGDGTRLSIL.

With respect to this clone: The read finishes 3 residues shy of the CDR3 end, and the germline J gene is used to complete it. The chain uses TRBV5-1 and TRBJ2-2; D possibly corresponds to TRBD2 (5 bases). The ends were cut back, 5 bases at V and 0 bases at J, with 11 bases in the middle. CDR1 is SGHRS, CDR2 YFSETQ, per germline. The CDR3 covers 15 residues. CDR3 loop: CASSQSGTNTGELFF. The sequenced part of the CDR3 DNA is TGCGCCAGCAGTCAAAGCGGAACGAACACCGGGGAG.

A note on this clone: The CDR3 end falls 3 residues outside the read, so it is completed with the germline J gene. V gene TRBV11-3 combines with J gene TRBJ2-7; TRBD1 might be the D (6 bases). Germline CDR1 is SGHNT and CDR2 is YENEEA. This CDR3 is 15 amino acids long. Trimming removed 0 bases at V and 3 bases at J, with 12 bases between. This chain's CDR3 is CASSLEGAGDYEQYF. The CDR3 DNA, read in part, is TGTGCCAGCAGCTTAGAAGGGGCAGGGGACTACGAG.

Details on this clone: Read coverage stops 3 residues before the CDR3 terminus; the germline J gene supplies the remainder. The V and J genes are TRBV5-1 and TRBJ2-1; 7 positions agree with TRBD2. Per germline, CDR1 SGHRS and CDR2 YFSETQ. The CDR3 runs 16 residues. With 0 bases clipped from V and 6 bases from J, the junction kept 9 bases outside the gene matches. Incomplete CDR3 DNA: TGCGCCAGCAGCTTGGAGATAGGGACTACTATCAATGAG. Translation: CASSLEIGTTINE. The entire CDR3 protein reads CASSLEIGTTINEQFF.

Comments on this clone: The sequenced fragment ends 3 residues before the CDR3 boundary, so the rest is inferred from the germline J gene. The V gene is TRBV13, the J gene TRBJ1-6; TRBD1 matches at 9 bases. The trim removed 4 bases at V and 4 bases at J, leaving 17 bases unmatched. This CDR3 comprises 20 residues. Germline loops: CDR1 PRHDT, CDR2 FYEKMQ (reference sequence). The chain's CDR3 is CASSYGTGTDKNSYNSPLHF. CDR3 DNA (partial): TGTGCCAGCAGCTACGGGACAGGGACAGACAAGAACAGTTATAATTCACCC.

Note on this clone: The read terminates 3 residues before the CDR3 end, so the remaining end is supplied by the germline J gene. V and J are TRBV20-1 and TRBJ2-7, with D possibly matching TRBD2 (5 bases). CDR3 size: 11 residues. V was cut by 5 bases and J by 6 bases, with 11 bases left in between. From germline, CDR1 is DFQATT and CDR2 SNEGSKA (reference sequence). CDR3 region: CSAPTTGEQYF. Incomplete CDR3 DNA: TGCAGTGCTCCGACTACGGGCGAG.

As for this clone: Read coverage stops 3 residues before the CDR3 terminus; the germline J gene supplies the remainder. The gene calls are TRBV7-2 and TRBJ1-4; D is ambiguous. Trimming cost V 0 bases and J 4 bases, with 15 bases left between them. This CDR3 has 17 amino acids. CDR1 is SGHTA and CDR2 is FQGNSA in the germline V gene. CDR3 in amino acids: CASSLALGQDGNEKLFF. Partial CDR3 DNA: TGTGCCAGCAGCTTAGCGCTTGGGCAGGATGGTAATGAAAAA.

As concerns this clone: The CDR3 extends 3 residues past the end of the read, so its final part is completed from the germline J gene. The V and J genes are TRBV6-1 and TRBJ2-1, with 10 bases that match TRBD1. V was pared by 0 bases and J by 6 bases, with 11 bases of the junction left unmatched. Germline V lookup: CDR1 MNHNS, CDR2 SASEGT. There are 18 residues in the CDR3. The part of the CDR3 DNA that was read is TGTGCCAGCAGTGAAGCGATAACCGGGACAGGGGTGGGCAATGAG. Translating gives CASSEAITGTGVGNE. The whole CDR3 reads CASSEAITGTGVGNEQFF.

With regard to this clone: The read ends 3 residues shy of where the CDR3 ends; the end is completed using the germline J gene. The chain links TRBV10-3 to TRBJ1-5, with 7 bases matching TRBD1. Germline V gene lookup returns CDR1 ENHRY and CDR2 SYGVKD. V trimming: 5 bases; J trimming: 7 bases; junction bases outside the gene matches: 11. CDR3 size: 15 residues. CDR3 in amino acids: CAISPQGPWGQPQHF. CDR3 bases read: TGTGCCATCAGTCCACAGGGGCCCTGGGGCCAGCCC.

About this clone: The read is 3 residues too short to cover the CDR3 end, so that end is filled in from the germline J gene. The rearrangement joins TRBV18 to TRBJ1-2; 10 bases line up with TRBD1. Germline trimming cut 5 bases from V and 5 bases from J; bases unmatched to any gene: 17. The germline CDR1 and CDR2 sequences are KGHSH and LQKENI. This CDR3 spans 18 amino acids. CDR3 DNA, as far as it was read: TGTGCCAGCTCAGTACCGGGACAGGGGCCAGAATCCCTTTATGGC. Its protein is CASSVPGQGPESLYG. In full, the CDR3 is CASSVPGQGPESLYGYTF.

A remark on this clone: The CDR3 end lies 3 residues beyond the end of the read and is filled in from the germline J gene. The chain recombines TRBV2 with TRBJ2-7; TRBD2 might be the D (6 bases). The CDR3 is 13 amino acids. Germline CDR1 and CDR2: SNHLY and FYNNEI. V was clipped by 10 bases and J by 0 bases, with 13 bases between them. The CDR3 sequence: CATLLDYSYEQYF. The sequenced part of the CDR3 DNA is TGTGCCACTCTTCTGGACTACTCCTACGAG.

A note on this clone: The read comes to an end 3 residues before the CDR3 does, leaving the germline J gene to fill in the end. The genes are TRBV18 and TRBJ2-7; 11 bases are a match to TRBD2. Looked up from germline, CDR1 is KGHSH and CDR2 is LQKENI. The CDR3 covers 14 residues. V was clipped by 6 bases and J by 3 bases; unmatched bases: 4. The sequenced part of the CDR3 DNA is TGTGCCAGCTCCCCTAGCGGGAGGCTCTACGAG. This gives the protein CASSPSGRLYE. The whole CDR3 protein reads CASSPSGRLYEQYF.

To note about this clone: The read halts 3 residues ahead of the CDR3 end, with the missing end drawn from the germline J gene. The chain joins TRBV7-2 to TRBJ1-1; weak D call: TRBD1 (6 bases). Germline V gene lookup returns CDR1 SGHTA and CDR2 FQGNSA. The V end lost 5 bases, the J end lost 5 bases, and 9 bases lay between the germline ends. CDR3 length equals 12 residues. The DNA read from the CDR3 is TGTGCCAGCAGCCCACAGGGAACTGAA. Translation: CASSPQGTE. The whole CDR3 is CASSPQGTEAFF.

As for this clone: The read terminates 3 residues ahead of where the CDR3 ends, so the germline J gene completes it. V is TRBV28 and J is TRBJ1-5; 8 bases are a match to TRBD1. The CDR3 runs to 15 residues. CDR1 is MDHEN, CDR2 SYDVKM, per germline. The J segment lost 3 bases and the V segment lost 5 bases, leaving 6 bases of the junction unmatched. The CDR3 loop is CASSIKDRVNQPQHF. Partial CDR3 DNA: TGTGCCAGCAGTATAAAGGACAGGGTCAATCAGCCC.